The rows below give T cell receptor beta chains drawn from one sample of a study of cytomegalovirus exposure and HLA in healthy donors. Only in-frame clones appear in the TCRdb table, and some are missing; sequencing was by immunoSEQ multiplex PCR. The sample includes 150,000 to 200,000 clones, roughly 79% of them seen just once. Material: PBMCs. The receptors here all came from a man between 40 and 49 years old in good health and CMV-seronegative. The CDR3 runs from the conserved cysteine through the conserved F or W. D genes are given only for firm matches.

d_call | v_call | cdr3_aa
TRBD1 | TRBV9 | CASSVSPGGTGVYGYTF
TRBD2 | TRBV5-6 | CASSWGTSGSTDTQYF
. | TRBV28 | CASSSEPTDTQYF
TRBD1 | TRBV19 | CATSGTGVRSQYF
. | TRBV28 | CASIESSGANVLTF
. | TRBV15 | CATSRAFPGINEKLFF
TRBD2 | TRBV5-4 | CASSPPLAGVRTEQFF
. | TRBV19 | CASSIGGGPNEQYF
. | TRBV28 | CASSFWGVSTEAFF
. | TRBV4-1 | CASSQVQQLSNQPQHF